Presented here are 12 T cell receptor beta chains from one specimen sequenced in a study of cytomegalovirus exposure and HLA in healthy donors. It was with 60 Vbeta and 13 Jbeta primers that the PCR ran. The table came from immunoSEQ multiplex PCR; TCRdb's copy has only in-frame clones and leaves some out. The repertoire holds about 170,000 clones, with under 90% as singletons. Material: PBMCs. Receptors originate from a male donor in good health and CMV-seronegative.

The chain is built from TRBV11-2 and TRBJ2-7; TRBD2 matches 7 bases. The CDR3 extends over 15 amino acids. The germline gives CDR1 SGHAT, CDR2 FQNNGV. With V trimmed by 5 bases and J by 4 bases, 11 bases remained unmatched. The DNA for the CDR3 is TGTGCCAGCAGCGCAACGGGGGGTTCCTTTTACGAGCAGTACTTC. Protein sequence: CASSATGGSFYEQYF.

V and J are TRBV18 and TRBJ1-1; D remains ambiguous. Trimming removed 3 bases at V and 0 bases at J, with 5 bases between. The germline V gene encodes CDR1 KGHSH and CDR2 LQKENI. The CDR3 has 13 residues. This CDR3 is CASSPEVNTEAFF. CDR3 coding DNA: TGTGCCAGCTCACCGGAGGTGAACACTGAAGCTTTCTTT.

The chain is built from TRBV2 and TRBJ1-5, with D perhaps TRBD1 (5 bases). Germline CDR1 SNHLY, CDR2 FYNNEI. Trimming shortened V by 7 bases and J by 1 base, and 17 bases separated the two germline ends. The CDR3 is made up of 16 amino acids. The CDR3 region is CASTRGGSRSNQPQHF. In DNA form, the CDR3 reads TGTGCCAGCACCCGGGGGGGGAGTCGGAGCAATCAGCCCCAGCATTTT. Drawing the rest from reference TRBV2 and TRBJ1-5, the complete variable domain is EPEVTQTPSHQVTQMGQEVILRCVPISNHLYFYWYRQILGQKVEFLVSFYNNEISEKSEIFDDQFSVERPDGSNFTLKIRSTKLEDSAMYFCASTRGGSRSNQPQHFGDGTRLSIL.

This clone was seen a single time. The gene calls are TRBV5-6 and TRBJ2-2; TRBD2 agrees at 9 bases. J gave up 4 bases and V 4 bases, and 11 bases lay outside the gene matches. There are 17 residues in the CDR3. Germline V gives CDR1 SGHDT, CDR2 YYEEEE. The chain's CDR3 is CASSAPRGGGSTGELFF. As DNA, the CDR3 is TGTGCCAGCAGCGCCCCCCGCGGGGGGGGAAGCACCGGGGAGCTGTTTTTT.

The CDR3 bases are TGTGCCAGCAGCCCGTGGGGGGAGGACTACGAGCAGTACTTC. It encodes CASSPWGEDYEQYF. This chain links TRBV14 with TRBJ2-7; tentatively, D is TRBD2 (6 bases). This CDR3 contains 14 residues. V shed 4 bases and J shed 3 bases, with 13 bases lying between them. CDR1 and CDR2 (germline): SGHDN, FVKESK.

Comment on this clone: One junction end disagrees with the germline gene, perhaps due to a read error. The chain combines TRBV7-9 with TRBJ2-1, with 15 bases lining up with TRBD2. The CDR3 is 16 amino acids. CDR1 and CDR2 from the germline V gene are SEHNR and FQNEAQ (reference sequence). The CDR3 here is CSSSLAGLAGGNEQFF. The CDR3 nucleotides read TGTTCCAGCAGCTTAGCGGGACTAGCGGGGGGAAATGAGCAGTTCTTC. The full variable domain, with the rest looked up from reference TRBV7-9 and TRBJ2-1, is DTGVSQNPRHKITKRGQNVTFRCDPISEHNRLYWYRQTLGQGPEFLTYFQNEAQLEKSRLLSDRFSAERPKGSFSTLEIQRTEQGDSAMYLCSSSLAGLAGGNEQFFGPGTRLTVL.

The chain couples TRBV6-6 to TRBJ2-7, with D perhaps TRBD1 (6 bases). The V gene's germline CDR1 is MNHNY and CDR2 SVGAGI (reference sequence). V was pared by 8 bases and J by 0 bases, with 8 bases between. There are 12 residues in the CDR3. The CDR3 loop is CASQDSSYEQYF. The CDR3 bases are TGTGCCAGCCAGGACAGCTCCTACGAGCAGTACTTC.

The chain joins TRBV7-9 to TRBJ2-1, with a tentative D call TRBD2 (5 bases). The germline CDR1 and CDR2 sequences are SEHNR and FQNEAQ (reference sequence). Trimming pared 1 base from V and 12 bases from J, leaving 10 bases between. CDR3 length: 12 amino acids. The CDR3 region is CASSLVARGQFF. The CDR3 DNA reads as TGTGCCAGCAGCTTAGTAGCCCGGGGGCAGTTCTTC.

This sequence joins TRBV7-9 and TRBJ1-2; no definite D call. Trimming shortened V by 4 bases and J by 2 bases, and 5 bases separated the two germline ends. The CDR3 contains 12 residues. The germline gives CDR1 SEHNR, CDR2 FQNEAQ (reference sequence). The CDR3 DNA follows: TGTGCCAGCAGCTCGAGGAACTATGGCTACACCTTC. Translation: CASSSRNYGYTF.

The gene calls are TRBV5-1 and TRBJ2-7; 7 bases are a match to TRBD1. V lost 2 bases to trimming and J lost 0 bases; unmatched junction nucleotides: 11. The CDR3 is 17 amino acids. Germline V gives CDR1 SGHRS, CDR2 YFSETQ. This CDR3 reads CASSFGQAGARSYEQYF. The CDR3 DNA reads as TGCGCCAGCAGCTTCGGACAGGCAGGGGCTCGCTCCTACGAGCAGTACTTC.

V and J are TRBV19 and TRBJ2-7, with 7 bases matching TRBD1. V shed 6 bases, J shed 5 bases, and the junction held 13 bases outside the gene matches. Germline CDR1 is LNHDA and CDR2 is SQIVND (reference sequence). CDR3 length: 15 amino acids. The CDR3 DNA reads TGTGCCAGTAGGGACCTGGGACAGAAACCCGACGAGCAGTACTTC. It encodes CASRDLGQKPDEQYF.

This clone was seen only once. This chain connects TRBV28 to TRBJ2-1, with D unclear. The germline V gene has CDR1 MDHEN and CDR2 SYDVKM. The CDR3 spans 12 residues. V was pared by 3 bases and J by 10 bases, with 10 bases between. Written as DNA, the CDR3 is TGTGCCAGCAGTTTTAGCATCCGCGAGCAGTTCTTC. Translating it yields CASSFSIREQFF.